This T cell receptor (beta chain) originates from a study of T cell repertoires in cytomegalovirus infection. The overall study: Recently described HLA-C-restricted plus well-studied HLA-B-restricted CMV epitopes were used. In public TCR beta signatures, there were indications of both CMV infection and matching HLA type.

TCRdb passed the reads through MiXCR, listing each CDR3 protein once. Among around 710,000 distinct CDR3 sequences listed, roughly 28% were seen once. This clonotype occurred many times. Its target is not known. J was trimmed by 3 bases and V by 5 bases; bases with no gene match: 5. Germline CDR1 reads SEHNR; CDR2 reads FQNEAQ (reference sequence). This CDR3 has 14 residues. Study-wide findings and caveats: Identification of carriers of CMV plus the relevant HLA was achieved through cumulative public TCR beta family frequency. Dominating the ex vivo response were TCR beta clonotypes that were CMV-specific and HLA-C-restricted.

This TCR was sampled from a human donor in good health (CMV status not recorded). Some clones in this sample may be carry-over from other donors' samples. Source: cultured CD8+ T cells from PBMCs, taken from culture after CMV antigen stimulation. The chain joins TRBV7-9 to TRBJ2-5; 8 positions agree with TRBD1. CDR3 coding DNA: TGTGCCAGCAGCGAGGACAGGGTTGAAGAGACCCAGTACTTC. It codes for CASSEDRVEETQYF.